These T cell receptor beta chains were read from a single sample in a study of blood T cell repertoires in COVID-19. Sequencing was performed with immunoSEQ multiplex PCR; in TCRdb, only in-frame clones are kept and a portion is missing. The data show more than 350,000 clones, with approximately 87% seen just once and approximately 9.3% held by the top ten. Material: PBMCs or T cells enriched from blood (not recorded which). These TCRs come from a woman between 50 and 59 years old who had recovered from COVID-19. Each CDR3 is given with its conserved first and last residue. Fields, in order: V gene, D gene, J gene, clone size, CDR3 DNA, CDR3 protein. D genes are given only for firm matches. Clone size, where shown, is once, few, many, or a class for clones that have expanded.

v_call: TRBV13
d_call: TRBD1
j_call: TRBJ1-1
clone_size: -
cdr3_nt: TGTGCCAGCAGCTTGACAGGGGGACTTGGCACTGAAGCTTTCTTT
cdr3_aa: CASSLTGGLGTEAFF

v_call: TRBV23-1
d_call: -
j_call: TRBJ1-5
clone_size: -
cdr3_nt: TGCGCCAGCAGTCAATCAAATAACCTGACGGGGAGAAAGCCCCAGCATTTT
cdr3_aa: CASSQSNNLTGRKPQHF

v_call: TRBV6-4
d_call: TRBD1
j_call: TRBJ2-6
clone_size: once
cdr3_nt: TGTGCCAGCAGCAAGACAGGGACCGGGGCCAACGTCCTGACTTTC
cdr3_aa: CASSKTGTGANVLTF

v_call: TRBV5-6
d_call: -
j_call: TRBJ1-4
clone_size: -
cdr3_nt: TGTGCCAGCAGCCCAACACCTAGGAGTGAAAAACTGTTTTTT
cdr3_aa: CASSPTPRSEKLFF

v_call: TRBV6-4
d_call: -
j_call: TRBJ1-5
clone_size: -
cdr3_nt: TGTGCCAGCAGTGAACAGGGAAGCAATCAGCCCCAGCATTTT
cdr3_aa: CASSEQGSNQPQHF

v_call: TRBV28
d_call: -
j_call: TRBJ1-1
clone_size: once
cdr3_nt: TGTGCCAGCAGTTTCCCTGGCAGGGGCAACACTGAAGCTTTCTTT
cdr3_aa: CASSFPGRGNTEAFF

v_call: TRBV27
d_call: -
j_call: TRBJ1-5
clone_size: -
cdr3_nt: TGTGCCAGCCGCGAAGATGGGGGGGGCTTGAGCAATCAGCCCCAGCATTTT
cdr3_aa: CASREDGGGLSNQPQHF

v_call: TRBV6-5
d_call: TRBD1
j_call: TRBJ1-6
clone_size: once
cdr3_nt: TGTGCCAGCAGGGGACAGTTAGGTTCACCCCTCCACTTT
cdr3_aa: CASRGQLGSPLHF

v_call: TRBV9
d_call: -
j_call: TRBJ2-2
clone_size: -
cdr3_nt: TGTGCCAGCAGCGTAGGACACGCCAAATTGAACACCGGGGAGCTGTTTTTT
cdr3_aa: CASSVGHAKLNTGELFF

v_call: TRBV11-3
d_call: TRBD1
j_call: TRBJ2-5
clone_size: -
cdr3_nt: TGTGCCAGCAGCTTGACAGGGGGTATTGAGACCCAGTACTTC
cdr3_aa: CASSLTGGIETQYF

v_call: TRBV20-1
d_call: TRBD1
j_call: TRBJ2-7
clone_size: -
cdr3_nt: TGCAGTGCTAGTGACAGGGTCTCGCACGAGCAGTACTTC
cdr3_aa: CSASDRVSHEQYF

v_call: TRBV29-1
d_call: -
j_call: TRBJ2-1
clone_size: -
cdr3_nt: TGCAGCGTTGGACTAGATCCCTACAATGAGCAGTTCTTC
cdr3_aa: CSVGLDPYNEQFF

v_call: TRBV7-2
d_call: -
j_call: TRBJ2-5
clone_size: -
cdr3_nt: TGTGCCAGCAGCTTAGTTAGCGCGTCACAAGAGACCCAGTACTTC
cdr3_aa: CASSLVSASQETQYF

v_call: TRBV18
d_call: TRBD1
j_call: TRBJ1-3
clone_size: -
cdr3_nt: TGTGCCAGCTCACCCTCGACAGGGGTTGGAAACACCATATATTTT
cdr3_aa: CASSPSTGVGNTIYF

v_call: TRBV24-1
d_call: -
j_call: TRBJ2-3
clone_size: -
cdr3_nt: TGTGCCACCGGCGGCAACACAGATACGCAGTATTTT
cdr3_aa: CATGGNTDTQYF

v_call: TRBV21-1
d_call: -
j_call: TRBJ2-1
clone_size: -
cdr3_nt: TGTGCCAGCAGCAAAGGAGGAAAAGCCCAAGGACAGCACAATGAGCAGTTCTTC
cdr3_aa: CASSKGGKAQGQHNEQFF

v_call: TRBV12-5
d_call: TRBD1
j_call: TRBJ2-3
clone_size: -
cdr3_nt: TGTGCTAGTGGTTTGGGCGGACAGGGAGGTGGTGATACGCAGTATTTT
cdr3_aa: CASGLGGQGGGDTQYF

v_call: TRBV30
d_call: -
j_call: TRBJ1-3
clone_size: -
cdr3_nt: TGTGCCTGGAGTGACGGCTCTGGAAACACCATATATTTT
cdr3_aa: CAWSDGSGNTIYF

v_call: TRBV27
d_call: -
j_call: TRBJ1-5
clone_size: -
cdr3_nt: TGTGCCAGCAGTTTATCGATCCCGCAGGGTCCCTATCAGCCCCAGCATTTT
cdr3_aa: CASSLSIPQGPYQPQHF

v_call: TRBV29-1
d_call: -
j_call: TRBJ1-3
clone_size: -
cdr3_nt: TGCAGCTTTCAACGGGACTCTGGAAACACCATATATTTT
cdr3_aa: CSFQRDSGNTIYF

v_call: TRBV30
d_call: -
j_call: TRBJ1-1
clone_size: -
cdr3_nt: TGTGCCTGGATGCGACAGTCGAACACTGAAGCTTTCTTT
cdr3_aa: CAWMRQSNTEAFF

v_call: TRBV13
d_call: TRBD2
j_call: TRBJ2-3
clone_size: -
cdr3_nt: TGTGCCAGCAGCCCCGGGACTAGCGGGGGAAGCACAGATACGCAGTATTTT
cdr3_aa: CASSPGTSGGSTDTQYF

v_call: TRBV5-1
d_call: -
j_call: TRBJ1-2
clone_size: -
cdr3_nt: TGCGCCAGCAGCTTGGATCCCTTATATTATGGCTACACCTTC
cdr3_aa: CASSLDPLYYGYTF

v_call: TRBV6-6
d_call: -
j_call: TRBJ1-5
clone_size: -
cdr3_nt: TGTGCCAGCTCCCTCGGGAGGCAACAGCCCCAGCATTTT
cdr3_aa: CASSLGRQQPQHF

v_call: TRBV27
d_call: TRBD1
j_call: TRBJ1-5
clone_size: -
cdr3_nt: TGTGCCAGCGGGGACAGGGGAAATCAGCCCCAGCATTTT
cdr3_aa: CASGDRGNQPQHF

v_call: TRBV27
d_call: TRBD1
j_call: TRBJ2-7
clone_size: -
cdr3_nt: TGTGCCAGCAGTTTGAGACAGGGCTACGAGCAGTACTTC
cdr3_aa: CASSLRQGYEQYF

v_call: TRBV6-6
d_call: -
j_call: TRBJ1-5
clone_size: -
cdr3_nt: TGTGCCAGCAGCACATTGAGGCAGAATCAGCCCCAGCATTTT
cdr3_aa: CASSTLRQNQPQHF

v_call: TRBV4-3
d_call: -
j_call: TRBJ2-7
clone_size: -
cdr3_nt: TGCGCCAGCAGCCAAGATTCAGGACACTACTACGAGCAGTACTTC
cdr3_aa: CASSQDSGHYYEQYF

v_call: TRBV7-8
d_call: TRBD1
j_call: TRBJ1-2
clone_size: few
cdr3_nt: TGTGCCAGCAGCTTATTGGGACAGGGGGACGATGGCTACACCTTC
cdr3_aa: CASSLLGQGDDGYTF

v_call: TRBV10-3
d_call: -
j_call: TRBJ2-7
clone_size: -
cdr3_nt: TGTGCCATCAGTGAAACCGGACTTTCGGGTTACGAGCAGTACTTC
cdr3_aa: CAISETGLSGYEQYF

v_call: TRBV6-5
d_call: -
j_call: TRBJ1-6
clone_size: -
cdr3_nt: TGTGCCAGCACCAATCTTCGGGAGGGGTCACCCCTCCACTTT
cdr3_aa: CASTNLREGSPLHF

v_call: TRBV11-2
d_call: -
j_call: TRBJ1-5
clone_size: -
cdr3_nt: TGTGCCAGCAGCTTAAGAGGGCCCAATCAGCCCCAGCATTTT
cdr3_aa: CASSLRGPNQPQHF

v_call: TRBV7-2
d_call: -
j_call: TRBJ1-1
clone_size: -
cdr3_nt: TGTGCCAGCAGCTTAGAGCCGACTATAGAAGCTTTCTTT
cdr3_aa: CASSLEPTIEAFF

v_call: TRBV9
d_call: TRBD2
j_call: TRBJ2-3
clone_size: -
cdr3_nt: TGTGCCAGCACCCCCGGGGGGGCTGCTAGCACAGATACGCAGTATTTT
cdr3_aa: CASTPGGAASTDTQYF

v_call: TRBV2
d_call: -
j_call: TRBJ2-5
clone_size: once
cdr3_nt: TGTGCCAGCCGACTGACACGCGACAGTGGGTCAGAGACCCAGTACTTC
cdr3_aa: CASRLTRDSGSETQYF

v_call: TRBV7-2
d_call: TRBD1
j_call: TRBJ1-2
clone_size: -
cdr3_nt: TGTGCCAGCAGCCTAACTCAGGGGGCGTATGGCTACACCTTC
cdr3_aa: CASSLTQGAYGYTF